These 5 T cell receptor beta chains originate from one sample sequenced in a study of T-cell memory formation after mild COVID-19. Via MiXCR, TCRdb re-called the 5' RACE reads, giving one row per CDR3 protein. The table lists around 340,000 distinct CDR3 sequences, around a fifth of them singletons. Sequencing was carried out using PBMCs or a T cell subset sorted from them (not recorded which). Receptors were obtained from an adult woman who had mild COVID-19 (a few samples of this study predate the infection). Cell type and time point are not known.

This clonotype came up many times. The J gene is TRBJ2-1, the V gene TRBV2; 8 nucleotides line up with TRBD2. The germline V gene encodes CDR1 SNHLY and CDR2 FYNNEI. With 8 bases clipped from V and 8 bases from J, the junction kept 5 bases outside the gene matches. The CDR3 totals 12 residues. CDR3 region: CASVTGGDEQFF. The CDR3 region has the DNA TGTGCCAGCGTCACGGGAGGGGATGAGCAGTTCTTC.

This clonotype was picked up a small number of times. The CDR3 sequence is CSATPSRQGLGEKLFF. CDR3 nucleotide sequence: TGCAGTGCCACGCCTTCTCGACAGGGTTTGGGTGAAAAACTGTTTTTT. This rearrangement joins TRBV20-1 to TRBJ1-4; 7 bases are a match to TRBD1. Losses at the gene ends were 6 bases for V and 7 bases for J; bases not matched to a gene: 17. The V gene's germline CDR1 is DFQATT and CDR2 SNEGSKA (reference sequence). The CDR3 consists of 16 residues.

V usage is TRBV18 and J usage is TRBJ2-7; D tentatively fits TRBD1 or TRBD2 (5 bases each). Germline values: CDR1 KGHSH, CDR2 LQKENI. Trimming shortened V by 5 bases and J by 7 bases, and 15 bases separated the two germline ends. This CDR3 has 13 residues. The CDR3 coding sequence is TGTGCCAGCTCATCGGGACCTCTGGGGGAGCAGTACTTC. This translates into CASSSGPLGEQYF.

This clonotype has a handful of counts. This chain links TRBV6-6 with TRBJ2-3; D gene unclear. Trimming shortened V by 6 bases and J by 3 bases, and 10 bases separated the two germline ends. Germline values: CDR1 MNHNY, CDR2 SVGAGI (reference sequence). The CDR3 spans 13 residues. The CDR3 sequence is CASRYSRTDTQYF. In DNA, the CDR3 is TGTGCCAGCAGATACAGTCGAACAGATACGCAGTATTTT.

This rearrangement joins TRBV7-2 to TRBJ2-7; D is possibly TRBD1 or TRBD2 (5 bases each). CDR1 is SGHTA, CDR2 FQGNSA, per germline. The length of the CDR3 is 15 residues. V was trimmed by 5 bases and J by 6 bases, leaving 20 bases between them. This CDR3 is CASSGTLGVGSEQYF. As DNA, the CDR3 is TGTGCCAGCAGCGGTACCCTGGGGGTGGGCTCCGAGCAGTACTTC.